Listed below are T cell receptor beta chains from one sample, sequenced in a study of blood T cell repertoires in COVID-19. Produced via immunoSEQ multiplex PCR; TCRdb's table is partial and in-frame only. The sample includes 150,000 or so clones, less than 90% of them seen just once. Sequenced sample: peripheral blood. Receptor source: a woman between 70 and 85 years old with acute or convalescent COVID-19. CDR3s include the opening cysteine and the closing phenylalanine or tryptophan. D genes are given only for firm matches. Expanded clones get a size class; other rows say once, few or many, or leave the size out.

abundance	v_gene	j_gene	d_gene	CDR3aa	CDR3nt
.	TRBV27	TRBJ2-5	TRBD1	CASSLKGAGAQETQYF	TGTGCCAGCAGTTTAAAGGGGGCAGGGGCTCAAGAGACCCAGTACTTC
.	TRBV7-9	TRBJ1-4	.	CASSLIESGEKLFF	TGTGCCAGCAGCTTAATAGAAAGCGGTGAAAAACTGTTTTTT
.	TRBV4-2	TRBJ2-3	TRBD2	CASSPQSSGGADTQYF	TGTGCCAGCAGCCCCCAGTCCAGCGGGGGGGCAGATACGCAGTATTTT
.	TRBV5-6	TRBJ2-7	.	CASSSTGDWAEQYF	TGTGCCAGCAGCTCGACAGGTGATTGGGCCGAGCAGTACTTC
few	TRBV7-3	TRBJ1-3	.	CASSPTFGGNTIYF	TGTGCCAGCAGCCCTACCTTCGGGGGAAACACCATATATTTT
.	TRBV10-3	TRBJ2-1	TRBD1	CAISGGTGGLNNEQFF	TGTGCCATCAGTGGGGGGACAGGGGGCCTCAATAATGAGCAGTTCTTC
.	TRBV9	TRBJ2-3	.	CASSVSGTSTDTQYF	TGTGCCAGCAGCGTGAGCGGAACTAGCACAGATACGCAGTATTTT
.	TRBV7-3	TRBJ1-1	.	CASSLPGNTEAFF	TGTGCCAGCAGCTTACCCGGGAACACTGAAGCTTTCTTT
few	TRBV5-8	TRBJ1-2	.	CASSQGRTAYGYTF	TGTGCCAGCAGCCAGGGACGGACAGCTTATGGCTACACCTTC
.	TRBV6-5	TRBJ1-2	.	CASSYQGAGGYTF	TGTGCCAGCAGTTATCAAGGGGCCGGAGGCTACACCTTC
.	TRBV5-5	TRBJ2-5	.	CASSFQDFQETQYF	TGTGCCAGCAGCTTCCAGGACTTCCAAGAGACCCAGTACTTC
.	TRBV5-5	TRBJ1-1	TRBD1	CASSYWTGTNTEAFF	TGTGCCAGCAGCTACTGGACAGGGACGAACACTGAAGCTTTCTTT
.	TRBV6-5	TRBJ1-3	.	CASTPDRYSGNTIYF	TGTGCCAGCACCCCGGACAGATACTCTGGAAACACCATATATTTT
.	TRBV2	TRBJ2-5	TRBD2	CASIQAGGRFQETQYF	TGTGCCAGCATCCAAGCGGGGGGCCGATTTCAAGAGACCCAGTACTTC
.	TRBV20-1	TRBJ1-1	.	CSASRRPTEAFF	TGCAGTGCTAGTAGGAGGCCCACTGAAGCTTTCTTT
.	TRBV7-2	TRBJ1-1	.	CASSFATGIATEAFF	TGTGCCAGCAGCTTTGCCACAGGGATTGCAACTGAAGCTTTCTTT
.	TRBV7-8	TRBJ1-6	.	CASRDLRDSPLHF	TGTGCCAGCAGGGACTTGAGGGATTCACCCCTCCACTTT
.	TRBV29-1	TRBJ1-2	.	CSVISGGSYGYTF	TGCAGCGTCATATCGGGGGGGAGCTATGGCTACACCTTC
.	TRBV5-6	TRBJ2-2	.	CASSFTGNTGELFF	TGTGCCAGCAGCTTTACAGGGAACACCGGGGAGCTGTTTTTT
.	TRBV7-9	TRBJ2-7	TRBD1	CASSLGQHYEQYF	TGTGCCAGCAGCTTGGGACAGCACTACGAGCAGTACTTC
.	TRBV30	TRBJ1-5	.	CAWSVQGDQPQHF	TGTGCCTGGAGTGTACAGGGAGATCAGCCCCAGCATTTT
few	TRBV7-2	TRBJ1-1	.	CASSLFVTDTEAFF	TGTGCCAGCAGCTTATTTGTGACAGACACTGAAGCTTTCTTT
.	TRBV19	TRBJ1-5	TRBD1	CASSIPGQGGNQPQHF	TGTGCCAGTAGTATACCGGGACAGGGGGGCAATCAGCCCCAGCATTTT
.	TRBV19	TRBJ2-5	TRBD2	CASRVAGGSRTQYF	TGTGCCAGTAGGGTAGCGGGGGGGTCCAGGACCCAGTACTTC
.	TRBV24-1	TRBJ2-5	.	CATGQFPQETQYF	TGTGCCACCGGTCAGTTCCCCCAAGAGACCCAGTACTTC
.	TRBV2	TRBJ1-1	.	CASSEANNQMGRGRTWLTEAFF	TGTGCCAGCAGTGAAGCGAACAACCAAATGGGCAGGGGAAGGACCTGGCTCACTGAAGCTTTCTTT
few	TRBV19	TRBJ1-5	TRBD1	CASSVDRGVGNQPQHF	TGTGCCAGTAGTGTGGACAGGGGAGTCGGCAATCAGCCCCAGCATTTT
.	TRBV7-8	TRBJ1-6	TRBD1	CASRSGTGPSPGNSPLHF	TGTGCCAGCAGATCCGGGACAGGGCCCTCCCCAGGGAATTCACCCCTCCACTTT
.	TRBV5-1	TRBJ1-2	.	CASSLAGRGGYTF	TGCGCCAGCAGCTTGGCGGGGAGGGGTGGCTACACCTTC
.	TRBV2	TRBJ2-4	.	CASSETSLGKNIQYF	TGTGCCAGCAGTGAAACTAGCTTGGGCAAAAACATTCAGTACTTC
.	TRBV2	TRBJ1-4	.	CASSEDFREKLFF	TGTGCCAGCAGTGAGGACTTTAGAGAAAAACTGTTTTTT
.	TRBV3-1/TRBV3-2	TRBJ2-5	.	CASSQDIAGRETQYF	TGTGCCAGCAGCCAAGATATTGCGGGACGAGAGACCCAGTACTTC
.	TRBV6-6	TRBJ2-2	TRBD2	CASGGGTGELFF	TGTGCCAGCGGGGGAGGGACCGGGGAGCTGTTTTTT
.	TRBV28	TRBJ1-1	.	CASSSNRPQAFF	TGTGCCAGCAGTTCGAACAGGCCGCAGGCTTTCTTT
.	TRBV28	TRBJ1-2	TRBD1	CASSLGQAVGYTF	TGTGCCAGCAGTTTAGGACAGGCCGTTGGCTACACCTTC
.	TRBV27	TRBJ1-1	TRBD1	CASTPGGRSTEAFF	TGTGCCAGCACTCCAGGGGGAAGGAGCACTGAAGCTTTCTTT
.	TRBV28	TRBJ1-4	.	CASRRGGTNEKLFF	TGTGCCAGCAGGAGAGGAGGTACTAATGAAAAACTGTTTTTT
.	TRBV27	TRBJ1-1	TRBD1	CASSQDRGRPEAFF	TGTGCCAGCAGCCAGGACAGGGGACGGCCTGAAGCTTTCTTT
.	TRBV7-8	TRBJ1-4	.	CASSLGGPGAKLFF	TGTGCCAGCAGCTTGGGGGGGCCAGGGGCAAAACTGTTTTTT
.	TRBV5-5	TRBJ1-2	TRBD1	CASSLVATGEPPNYGYTF	TGTGCCAGCAGCTTGGTCGCTACAGGGGAACCTCCTAACTATGGCTACACCTTC
.	TRBV11-3	TRBJ1-3	.	CASSRGGAGNTIYF	TGTGCCAGCAGCCGCGGGGGGGCTGGAAACACCATATATTTT
.	TRBV30	TRBJ2-1	.	CAWSVKGNHEQFF	TGTGCCTGGAGTGTAAAGGGGAACCATGAGCAGTTCTTC
once	TRBV11-2	TRBJ2-1	.	CASSLGGAGSYNEQFF	TGTGCCAGCAGCTTAGGCGGGGCAGGGTCCTACAATGAGCAGTTCTTC
.	TRBV30	TRBJ2-5	TRBD2	CAWTPGLAVQETQYF	TGTGCCTGGACCCCGGGACTAGCGGTCCAAGAGACCCAGTACTTC
.	TRBV27	TRBJ2-1	.	CASSSNRGGSYNEQFF	TGTGCCAGCAGTTCAAACAGGGGAGGCTCCTACAATGAGCAGTTCTTC
.	TRBV27	TRBJ1-4	.	CASGQTNEKLFF	TGTGCCAGCGGACAGACTAATGAAAAACTGTTTTTT
.	TRBV28	TRBJ1-3	.	CASGNHKGAGNTIYF	TGTGCCAGCGGGAATCACAAGGGGGCTGGAAACACCATATATTTT
.	TRBV23-1	TRBJ2-7	TRBD1	CASTLDRGLEQYF	TGCGCCAGCACCCTGGACAGGGGGCTTGAGCAGTACTTC
.	TRBV18	TRBJ1-6	.	CASSPSWTANNSPLHF	TGTGCCAGCTCACCCTCCTGGACAGCAAATAATTCACCCCTCCACTTT
once	TRBV3-1/TRBV3-2	TRBJ1-4	.	CASSPGSLGEKLFF	TGTGCCAGCAGCCCCGGGAGCCTTGGAGAAAAACTGTTTTTT
.	TRBV25-1	TRBJ1-2	.	CASSDPRGRYGYTF	TGTGCCAGCAGTGACCCCCGAGGGCGCTATGGCTACACCTTC
.	TRBV18	TRBJ1-1	.	CASSPGGLNTEAFF	TGTGCCAGCTCACCTGGCGGGTTGAACACTGAAGCTTTCTTT
.	TRBV13	TRBJ2-2	TRBD1	CASSRRDRGTGELFF	TGTGCCAGCAGCCGCCGGGACAGGGGCACCGGGGAGCTGTTTTTT
.	TRBV6-5	TRBJ2-1	.	CASRMAGASYNEQFF	TGTGCCAGCAGGATGGCGGGGGCCTCTTACAATGAGCAGTTCTTC
.	TRBV19	TRBJ1-1	TRBD1	CASSIGGTVTEAFF	TGTGCCAGTAGTATAGGTGGGACAGTCACTGAAGCTTTCTTT
.	TRBV15	TRBJ1-5	.	CATSRQINQPQHF	TGTGCCACCAGCCGACAAATCAATCAGCCCCAGCATTTT
.	TRBV10-3	TRBJ1-5	TRBD1	CAISPQGGNQPQHF	TGTGCCATCAGTCCACAGGGGGGCAATCAGCCCCAGCATTTT
.	TRBV30	TRBJ2-3	TRBD2	CAWSDRKRGGLTDTQYF	TGTGCCTGGAGTGATAGAAAGCGGGGGGGTCTTACAGATACGCAGTATTTT
.	TRBV6-5	TRBJ1-1	.	CASSYGNRDTEAFF	TGTGCCAGCAGTTATGGGAACAGGGACACTGAAGCTTTCTTT
.	TRBV18	TRBJ2-1	TRBD1	CASSPPGQGSYNEQFF	TGTGCCAGCTCACCTCCAGGACAGGGGTCCTACAATGAGCAGTTCTTC